Ten or more counts support the clone carrying this T cell receptor (beta chain). The sample is drawn from a study of T cells after yellow fever vaccination. One entry per CDR3 protein, called by TCRdb with MiXCR from the 5' RACE reads. The sample consists of 250,000 to 400,000 distinct CDR3 sequences, 3.5% to 4.5% of them appearing once. Sample: PBMCs, taken 15 days after the yellow fever booster vaccination. The TCR sequence derives from a man younger than 30 who received the YFV17D yellow fever vaccine.

The CDR3: CASSQEAAGGDNEQFF. Here the CDR3 DNA reads TGTGCCAGCAGCCAAGAGGCCGCGGGGGGGGACAATGAGCAGTTCTTC. J is TRBJ2-1 and V is TRBV4-2; 9 bases are shared with TRBD2. The V gene's germline CDR1 is LGHNA and CDR2 YNFKEQ. After removal of 0 bases from V and 5 bases from J, the junction contained 5 bases not matched to a gene. The CDR3 contains 16 residues.